Presented here are 14 T cell receptor beta chains from one specimen sequenced in a study of control samples from healthy donors and cancer patients. Libraries were prepared by immunoSEQ multiplex PCR; TCRdb keeps only in-frame clonotypes and omits some of them. The data contain around 89,000 clones, roughly four fifths of them singletons. Sequencing was performed on blood. The receptors shown here come from a woman aged 55-69 years in good health.

V and J are TRBV10-2 and TRBJ1-1; D ambiguous. CDR1 and CDR2 from the germline V gene are WSHSY and SAAADI. There are 13 residues in the CDR3. V lost 2 bases and J lost 0, with 4 bases in between. CDR3 sequence: CASSEQLNTEAFF. CDR3 DNA sequence: TGCGCCAGCAGTGAGCAACTGAACACTGAAGCTTTCTTT.

V gene TRBV12-3 or TRBV12-4 combines with J gene TRBJ1-2; D may be TRBD1 (6 bases). The CDR3 covers 13 residues. With 7 bases removed from V and 7 bases from J, the gap between germline ends came to 16 bases. CDR3: CASKISGARGYTF. For the CDR3, the DNA is TGTGCCAGCAAAATCTCAGGGGCGCGTGGCTACACCTTC.

The chain carries TRBV6-5 and TRBJ1-5; D is perhaps TRBD1 (5 bases). The ends were cut back, 7 bases at V and 2 bases at J, with 15 bases in the middle. Germline V CDR1 and CDR2: MNHEY, SVGAGI. The CDR3 covers 15 residues. The chain's CDR3 is CASKNLLGGNQPQHF. The CDR3 DNA is TGTGCCAGCAAAAATTTACTGGGGGGCAATCAGCCCCAGCATTTT.

V usage is TRBV19 and J usage is TRBJ2-7; D could derive from TRBD1 or TRBD2 (5 bases each). V was pared by 3 bases and J by 4 bases, with 13 bases between. This CDR3 contains 14 residues. The germline V gene encodes CDR1 LNHDA and CDR2 SQIVND (reference sequence). CDR3 protein: CASSIAGARYEQYF. As DNA, the CDR3 is TGTGCCAGTAGTATCGCCGGGGCCCGTTACGAGCAGTACTTC.

The CDR3 sequence: CASSPTGGQYNEQFF. CDR3 in DNA: TGTGCCAGCAGCCCTACGGGGGGTCAGTACAATGAGCAGTTCTTC. The rearrangement links TRBV7-7 to TRBJ2-1; TRBD2 matches at 7 bases. Per germline, CDR1 SSHAT and CDR2 FNYEAQ (reference sequence). This CDR3 comprises 15 residues. The junction had 8 bases not matched to a gene; V was cut back by 5 bases and J by 4 bases.

The rearrangement links TRBV14 to TRBJ2-5; possibly TRBD2 for D (5 bases). The germline CDR1 and CDR2 sequences are SGHDN and FVKESK. Trimming removed 3 bases at V and 4 bases at J, with 12 bases between. CDR3 length: 14 residues. CDR3 bases: TGTGCCAGCAGCCACCGGACTGAAAGAGAGACCCAGTACTTC. Translating it yields CASSHRTERETQYF.

This clone showed up just once. The rearrangement uses TRBV14 and TRBJ2-4, with D perhaps matching TRBD1 (7 bases). CDR1 and CDR2 from the germline V gene are SGHDN and FVKESK. V was trimmed by 4 bases and J by 6 bases, leaving 22 bases between them. The CDR3 has 17 amino acids. This CDR3 reads CASSPRFDRAGRNIQYF. The CDR3 DNA sequence: TGTGCCAGCAGCCCCAGATTTGACAGGGCGGGAAGAAACATTCAGTACTTC.

The gene calls are TRBV7-9 and TRBJ2-3, with 14 bases fitting TRBD2. Germline CDR1 SEHNR, CDR2 FQNEAQ (reference sequence). V trimming: 5 bases; J trimming: 8 bases; junction bases outside the gene matches: 6. The CDR3 sequence is 15 residues long. CDR3 region: CASSIPTSGRGTQYF. CDR3 DNA sequence: TGTGCCAGCAGCATCCCGACTAGCGGGAGGGGTACGCAGTATTTT.

This chain uses TRBV25-1 with TRBJ1-1; TRBD1 aligns across 10 bases. After removal of 2 bases from V and 2 bases from J, the junction contained 8 bases not matched to a gene. The germline V gene has CDR1 MGHDK and CDR2 SYGVNS. This CDR3 region has 17 residues. The CDR3, as DNA: TGTGCCAGCAGTGAACCCGGGACAGGGGTAGGAAACACTGAAGCTTTCTTT. This gives the protein CASSEPGTGVGNTEAFF.

The V gene is TRBV7-9, the J gene TRBJ1-6, with TRBD1 matching 8 bases. Germline CDR1 is SEHNR and CDR2 is FQNEAQ (reference sequence). The trim removed 4 bases at V and 7 bases at J, leaving 6 bases unmatched. This CDR3 contains 15 residues. In DNA form, the CDR3 reads TGTGCCAGCAGCTGGGACAGGCCAGGGAATTCACCCCTCCACTTT. Translation gives CASSWDRPGNSPLHF.

This clone is termed medium-sized. CDR3: CASRRTAQADTQYF. DNA of the CDR3: TGTGCCAGCAGGAGGACGGCTCAAGCAGATACGCAGTATTTT. The chain links TRBV6-6 to TRBJ2-3, with unresolved D. The germline V gene has CDR1 MNHNY and CDR2 SVGAGI (reference sequence). The CDR3 covers 14 residues. Trimming stripped 6 bases from V and 4 bases from J, with 14 bases between.

J is TRBJ2-7 and V is TRBV24-1, with TRBD1 as a possible D gene (6 bases). Trimming cost V 5 bases and J 6 bases, with 13 bases left between them. Germline V gene lookup returns CDR1 KGHDR and CDR2 SFDVKD. The CDR3 has 13 amino acids. The CDR3 is CATSAQGFSEQYF. The CDR3 DNA follows: TGTGCCACCAGTGCACAGGGTTTTAGCGAGCAGTACTTC.

This chain joins TRBV28 and TRBJ2-7; D is uncertain. This CDR3 is built from 15 residues. CDR1 is MDHEN, CDR2 SYDVKM, per germline. V was cut by 4 bases and J by 4 bases, with 17 bases left in between. CDR3 coding DNA: TGTGCCAGCAGTTCATTATCTCCCTCCCCTTACGAGCAGTACTTC. This gives the protein CASSSLSPSPYEQYF.

The chain recombines TRBV28 with TRBJ2-7; D unresolved. This CDR3 has 13 amino acids. Trimming took off 3 bases at V and 2 bases at J, with 8 bases between the two ends. Germline V gene sequence: CDR1 MDHEN, CDR2 SYDVKM. This CDR3 is CASSLVSPYEQYF. As DNA, the CDR3 is TGTGCCAGCAGTTTGGTAAGCCCCTACGAGCAGTACTTC. Full variable domain (remainder filled in from reference TRBV28 and TRBJ2-7): DVKVTQSSRYLVKRTGEKVFLECVQDMDHENMFWYRQDPGLGLRLIYFSYDVKMKEKGDIPEGYSVSREKKERFSLILESASTNQTSMYLCASSLVSPYEQYFGPGTRLTVT.